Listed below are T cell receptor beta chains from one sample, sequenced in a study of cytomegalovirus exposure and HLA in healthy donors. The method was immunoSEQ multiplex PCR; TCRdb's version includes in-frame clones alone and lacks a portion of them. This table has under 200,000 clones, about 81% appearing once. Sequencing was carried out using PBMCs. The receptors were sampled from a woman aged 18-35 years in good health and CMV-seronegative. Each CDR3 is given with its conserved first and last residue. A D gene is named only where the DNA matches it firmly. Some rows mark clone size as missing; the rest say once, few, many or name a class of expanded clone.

CDR3: CAIRPGTGVPGNTIYF
DNA: TGTGCCATCAGACCCGGGACAGGGGTACCTGGAAACACCATATATTTT
length: 16
V: TRBV10-3
J: TRBJ1-3
size: once
D: TRBD1

CDR3: CASSSQGVAEAFF
DNA: TGTGCCAGCAGTTCACAGGGGGTCGCTGAAGCTTTCTTT
length: 13
V: TRBV27
J: TRBJ1-1
size: .
D: TRBD1

CDR3: CASSSLGQGANEQYF
DNA: TGTGCCAGCAGTTCGCTCGGGCAGGGGGCTAACGAGCAGTACTTC
length: 15
V: TRBV13
J: TRBJ2-7
size: .
D: TRBD1

CDR3: CASSLWGRITGYTF
DNA: TGTGCCAGCAGCTTGTGGGGGCGTATTACTGGCTACACCTTC
length: 14
V: TRBV5-6
J: TRBJ1-2
size: .
D: .

CDR3: CASSLPGQHLEAFF
DNA: TGTGCCAGCAGCTTGCCGGGACAACACTTGGAAGCTTTCTTT
length: 14
V: TRBV28
J: TRBJ1-1
size: .
D: .

CDR3: CASSLGTGGATDTQYF
DNA: TGTGCCAGCAGCCTTGGGACAGGGGGCGCCACAGATACGCAGTATTTT
length: 16
V: TRBV7-3
J: TRBJ2-3
size: .
D: TRBD1

CDR3: CASSQAGGLPETQYF
DNA: TGTGCCAGCAGTCAAGCGGGGGGGTTGCCGGAGACCCAGTACTTC
length: 15
V: TRBV2
J: TRBJ2-5
size: .
D: TRBD2

CDR3: CASSVGGRFYEQYF
DNA: TGTGCCAGCAGCGTAGGTGGCAGGTTCTACGAGCAGTACTTC
length: 14
V: TRBV9
J: TRBJ2-7
size: .
D: .

CDR3: CATSKQEYEQYF
DNA: TGTGCCACCAGCAAACAGGAATACGAGCAGTACTTC
length: 12
V: TRBV15
J: TRBJ2-7
size: .
D: .

CDR3: CASDGGMKGAGELFF
DNA: TGTGCCAGCGACGGCGGTATGAAGGGGGCCGGGGAGCTGTTTTTT
length: 15
V: TRBV11-2
J: TRBJ2-2
size: .
D: .

CDR3: CASSSSQQETQYF
DNA: TGTGCCAGCAGTTCGTCACAACAAGAGACCCAGTACTTC
length: 13
V: TRBV27
J: TRBJ2-5
size: .
D: .

CDR3: CASSLQGPDEQFF
DNA: TGTGCCAGCAGCTTACAGGGGCCCGATGAGCAGTTCTTC
length: 13
V: TRBV5-4
J: TRBJ2-1
size: .
D: TRBD1

CDR3: CAINLRGSGNTEAFF
DNA: TGTGCCATAAACCTACGGGGTAGTGGGAACACTGAAGCTTTCTTT
length: 15
V: TRBV28
J: TRBJ1-1
size: .
D: .

CDR3: CASSSSGANVLTF
DNA: TGTGCCAGCAGTTCGTCTGGGGCCAACGTCCTGACTTTC
length: 13
V: TRBV27
J: TRBJ2-6
size: .
D: .

CDR3: CASSGQGGLSQPQHF
DNA: TGTGCCAGCAGCGGGCAGGGAGGTCTGAGTCAGCCCCAGCATTTT
length: 15
V: TRBV7-2
J: TRBJ1-5
size: .
D: .

CDR3: CASSLSTSGRPYNEQFF
DNA: TGTGCCAGCAGTTTAAGTACTAGCGGGAGGCCCTACAATGAGCAGTTCTTC
length: 17
V: TRBV27
J: TRBJ2-1
size: .
D: TRBD2

CDR3: CASKTEEGGELFF
DNA: TGTGCCAGTAAAACGGAGGAGGGCGGGGAGCTGTTTTTT
length: 13
V: TRBV19
J: TRBJ2-2
size: .
D: .

CDR3: CASSLAAGQETQYF
DNA: TGCGCCAGCAGCTTGGCCGCGGGACAAGAGACCCAGTACTTC
length: 14
V: TRBV5-1
J: TRBJ2-5
size: .
D: .

CDR3: CASSQTGWERNTGELFF
DNA: TGCGCCAGCAGCCAAACTGGTTGGGAGAGGAACACCGGGGAGCTGTTTTTT
length: 17
V: TRBV4-1
J: TRBJ2-2
size: .
D: .

CDR3: CASSPPNAQGYGYTF
DNA: TGTGCCAGCTCACCACCGAATGCCCAGGGGTATGGCTACACCTTC
length: 15
V: TRBV18
J: TRBJ1-2
size: .
D: .

CDR3: CASSQGILAGGANTGELFF
DNA: TGTGCCAGCAGCCAAGGAATTCTAGCGGGAGGGGCAAACACCGGGGAGCTGTTTTTT
length: 19
V: TRBV14
J: TRBJ2-2
size: .
D: TRBD2

CDR3: CASSVEDFGTGQYGYTF
DNA: TGTGCCAGCAGCGTAGAAGATTTTGGGACAGGTCAATATGGCTACACCTTC
length: 17
V: TRBV9
J: TRBJ1-2
size: .
D: TRBD1

CDR3: CASRLYGTSYNSPLHF
DNA: TGTGCCAGCAGACTTTATGGGACTTCATATAATTCACCCCTCCACTTT
length: 16
V: TRBV27
J: TRBJ1-6
size: .
D: .

CDR3: CATSPGQGIYGYTF
DNA: TGTGCCACCAGCCCGGGACAGGGGATCTATGGCTACACCTTC
length: 14
V: TRBV15
J: TRBJ1-2
size: few
D: TRBD1

CDR3: CASSFLAGVDEQYF
DNA: TGTGCCAGCAGTTTTCTAGCGGGAGTTGACGAGCAGTACTTC
length: 14
V: TRBV6-6
J: TRBJ2-7
size: .
D: TRBD2

CDR3: CASSPKVRQGPETNTEAFF
DNA: TGTGCCAGCTCACCAAAGGTCAGACAGGGCCCGGAGACGAACACTGAAGCTTTCTTT
length: 19
V: TRBV18
J: TRBJ1-1
size: .
D: TRBD1

CDR3: CSVEDWGRGSGNTIYF
DNA: TGCAGCGTTGAAGATTGGGGTAGGGGCTCTGGAAACACCATATATTTT
length: 16
V: TRBV29-1
J: TRBJ1-3
size: .
D: .

CDR3: CASSLTYEQYF
DNA: TGTGCCAGCAGCTTAACTTACGAGCAGTACTTC
length: 11
V: TRBV7-8
J: TRBJ2-7
size: .
D: .

CDR3: CASRAGLHQPQHF
DNA: TGTGCCAGCAGGGCTGGGCTTCATCAGCCCCAGCATTTT
length: 13
V: TRBV6-6
J: TRBJ1-5
size: .
D: .

CDR3: CASSGTGTLYEQYF
DNA: TGTGCCAGCAGCGGGACAGGGACTCTCTACGAGCAGTACTTC
length: 14
V: TRBV6-5
J: TRBJ2-7
size: .
D: TRBD1

CDR3: CASSQERISYEQYF
DNA: TGCGCCAGCAGCCAAGAGCGGATCTCCTACGAGCAGTACTTC
length: 14
V: TRBV4-1
J: TRBJ2-7
size: .
D: .

CDR3: CASSLGSLDRAWHEQYF
DNA: TGTGCCAGCAGTTTAGGGTCGCTTGACAGGGCTTGGCACGAGCAGTACTTC
length: 17
V: TRBV28
J: TRBJ2-7
size: once
D: TRBD1

CDR3: CASKASGYEQYF
DNA: TGTGCCAGCAAGGCTAGCGGGTACGAGCAGTACTTC
length: 12
V: TRBV6-1
J: TRBJ2-7
size: .
D: TRBD2